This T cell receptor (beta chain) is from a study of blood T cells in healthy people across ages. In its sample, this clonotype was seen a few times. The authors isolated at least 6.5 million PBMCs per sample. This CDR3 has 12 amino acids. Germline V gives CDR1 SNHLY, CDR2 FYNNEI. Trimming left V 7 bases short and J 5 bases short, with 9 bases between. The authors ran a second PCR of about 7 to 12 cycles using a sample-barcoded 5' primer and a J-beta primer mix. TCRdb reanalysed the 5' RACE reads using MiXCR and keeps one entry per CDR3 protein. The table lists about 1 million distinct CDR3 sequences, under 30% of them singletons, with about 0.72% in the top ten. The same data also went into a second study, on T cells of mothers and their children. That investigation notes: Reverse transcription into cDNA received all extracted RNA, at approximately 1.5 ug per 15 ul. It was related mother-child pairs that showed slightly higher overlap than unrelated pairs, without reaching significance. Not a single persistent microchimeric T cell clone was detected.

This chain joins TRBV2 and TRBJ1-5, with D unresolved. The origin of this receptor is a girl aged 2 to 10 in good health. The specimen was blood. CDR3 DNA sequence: TGTGCCAGCAAGGCGGAAGATCAGCCCCAGCATTTT. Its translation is CASKAEDQPQHF.